This TCR beta chain is drawn from a study of blood T cell repertoires in COVID-19. The overall study: COVID-19 samples from acute and convalescent phases originated in the United States, Italy and Spain. PBMCs, B-cell-depleted T cells, or T cells provided the cDNA or gDNA that made up the material.

The CDR3 is 14 residues long. V gave up 3 bases and J gave up 3 bases, with 9 bases separating them. CDR1 and CDR2 (germline): LNHDA, SQIVND (reference sequence). Original data processing: Nucleated cell number was recorded as an estimate derived from reference gene primer amplification. Some clones are missing from TCRdb's copy, which holds only in-frame ones; the method was immunoSEQ multiplex PCR. That table furnishes V, J and clone size, whereas the DNA furnished D and trimming. The sample includes 71,000 or so clones, over 75% of them seen just once. This TCR was recovered from a man aged 45-60 years with acute or convalescent COVID-19. The chain carries TRBV19 and TRBJ1-5; D is uncertain. The sequencing sample was made of peripheral blood. The CDR3 here is CASSINSYNQPQHF. DNA of the CDR3: TGTGCCAGTAGTATTAACAGCTACAATCAGCCCCAGCATTTT.